This T cell receptor (beta chain) was profiled in a study of hypomethylating agent response in myelodysplastic syndrome. Comment on this clone: The target antigen is unknown.

J lost 1 base, V lost 5 bases, and 8 bases had no gene match. Germline CDR1 is SGHTA and CDR2 is FQGNSA. The CDR3 runs to 17 residues. Sequenced by immunoSEQ multiplex PCR; TCRdb stores in-frame clones only, minus some. The sample consists of a few thousand clones, roughly 87% of them appearing once. Study-wide points: No significant post-treatment change in richness, rarefaction diversity or clonality, across all patients or response groups.

The sequence was collected from a human donor with myelodysplastic syndrome. The specimen comprised bone marrow, sampled before or after starting hypomethylating agent treatment for myelodysplastic syndrome (not recorded which). The chain combines TRBV7-2 with TRBJ2-6, with TRBD2 matching 7 bases. The CDR3 coding sequence is TGTGCCAGCAGCCACCATTCGGGGGGATCTGGGGCCAACGTCCTGACTTTC. It translates to CASSHHSGGSGANVLTF.